This T cell receptor (beta chain) was documented in a study of CD8 T cells in Susac syndrome. The CDR3 has 18 residues. The V gene's germline CDR1 is KGHSH and CDR2 LQKENI. Trimming shortened V by 10 bases and J by 4 bases, and 28 bases separated the two germline ends. The authors reverse transcribed roughly 0.5 to 1 ug RNA with random hexamers. TCRdb reanalysed the immunoSEQ multiplex PCR reads using MiXCR and keeps one entry per CDR3 protein. The sample holds about 290,000 distinct CDR3 sequences, 85% seen once. The clonotype originates from a human donor with multiple sclerosis. The specimen sequenced was CD8+ T cells from PBMCs. This chain joins TRBV18 and TRBJ1-4, with D unresolved. The CDR3 DNA reads TGTGCCACCCAACACGATCGGGGTGGAACGGCCTATAATGAAAAACTGTTTTTT. Translating it yields CATQHDRGGTAYNEKLFF. The full variable domain, in which reference TRBV18 and TRBJ1-4 provide the parts outside the CDR3, is NAGVMQNPRHLVRRRGQEARLRCSPMKGHSHVYWYRQLPEEGLKFMVYLQKENIIDESGMPKERFSAEFPKEGPSILRIQQVVRGDSAAYFCATQHDRGGTAYNEKLFFGSGTQLSVL.